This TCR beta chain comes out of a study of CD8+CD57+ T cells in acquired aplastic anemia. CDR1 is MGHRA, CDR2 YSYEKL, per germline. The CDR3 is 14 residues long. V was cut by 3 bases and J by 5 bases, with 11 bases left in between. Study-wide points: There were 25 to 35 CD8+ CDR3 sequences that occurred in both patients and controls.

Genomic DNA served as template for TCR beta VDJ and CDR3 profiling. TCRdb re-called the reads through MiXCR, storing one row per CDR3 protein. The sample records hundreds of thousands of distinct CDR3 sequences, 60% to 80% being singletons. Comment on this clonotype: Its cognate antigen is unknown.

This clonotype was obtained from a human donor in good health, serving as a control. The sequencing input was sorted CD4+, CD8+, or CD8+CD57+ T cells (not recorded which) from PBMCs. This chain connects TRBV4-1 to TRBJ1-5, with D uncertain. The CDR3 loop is CASSHVGRDQPQHF. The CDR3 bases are TGCGCCAGCAGCCATGTGGGGAGGGATCAGCCCCAGCATTTT.